The clone carrying this T cell receptor beta chain has more than one count but fewer than ten. The sample originates from a study of T-cell reconstitution after alpha-beta-depleted transplantation in children. CDR1 is DFQATT, CDR2 SNEGSKA, per germline (reference sequence). V lost 5 bases, J lost 7 bases, and 19 bases stayed unmatched. The length of the CDR3 is 18 residues. Preparation of the TCRbeta library was carried out with unique molecular identifiers. Using its own MiXCR run on the PCR reads, TCRdb lists one record per CDR3 protein. The sample contains roughly 500,000 distinct CDR3 sequences, about 33% of which appear only once.

The sequence was obtained from a human donor who donated a stem cell graft to a child with aplastic anemia. Here the sequenced sample was PBMCs from the stem cell graft donor, taken from the stem cell graft. The gene calls are TRBV20-1 and TRBJ2-1; TRBD2 agrees at 11 bases. CDR3: CSAGSRLAGTRFGNEQFF. CDR3 DNA sequence: TGCAGTGCTGGCTCGAGACTAGCGGGAACTCGGTTCGGGAATGAGCAGTTCTTC.